This record covers a single T cell receptor beta chain. Its target is not known. CDR1 SQVTM and CDR2 ANQGSEA come from the germline V gene. Trimming took 4 bases from V and 0 from J; bases not matched to a gene: 1. The CDR3 spans 13 residues. MiXCR was run by TCRdb on the reads, yielding one entry per CDR3 protein. The sample shows around 440,000 distinct CDR3 sequences, about 11% of them seen only once. This record comes from a study of T cell repertoires in cytomegalovirus infection. Study information: Indications came from public TCR beta signatures; they pointed to CMV infection and to a matching HLA type.

General study points: Cumulative public TCR beta family frequency identified CMV carriers with the relevant HLA.

The receptor comes from a human donor in good health (CMV status not recorded). Some clones in this sample may be carry-over from other donors' samples. The chain recombines TRBV29-1 with TRBJ2-5; 8 bases line up with TRBD2. Material: PBMCs. The CDR3 loop is CSVGAGDQETQYF. DNA of the CDR3: TGCAGCGTTGGAGCGGGAGACCAAGAGACCCAGTACTTC.